The 17 T cell receptor beta chains below were found in one sample sequenced in a study of cytotoxic CD8 clonotypes in ibrutinib-treated CLL. Clones were read by immunoSEQ multiplex PCR, and TCRdb kept only the in-frame ones, dropping some. The sample lists approximately 90,000 clones; roughly 80% were seen once. The sample here was PBMCs, taken after 24 months of ibrutinib treatment. These receptors all come from a human donor with chronic lymphocytic leukemia.

This rearrangement joins TRBV9 to TRBJ1-3; the D is unclear. Germline V gene lookup returns CDR1 SGDLS and CDR2 YYNGEE. The CDR3 covers 14 residues. Trimming took off 1 base at V and 1 base at J, with 6 bases between the two ends. In DNA, the CDR3 is TGTGCCAGCAGCGTAACCGGGTCTGGAAACACCATATATTTT. Protein sequence: CASSVTGSGNTIYF.

This clone came up a few times. J is TRBJ2-1 and V is TRBV5-1; a weak D match, TRBD1 (5 bases). The CDR3 runs 15 residues. V shed 0 bases and J shed 2 bases, with 9 bases lying between them. CDR1 is SGHRS, CDR2 YFSETQ, per germline. The DNA for the CDR3 is TGCGCCAGCAGCTTGGACTGGACAACCTACAATGAGCAGTTCTTC. The encoded protein is CASSLDWTTYNEQFF. The whole variable domain, filled in from reference TRBV5-1 and TRBJ2-1, reads KAGVTQTPRYLIKTRGQQVTLSCSPISGHRSVSWYQQTPGQGLQFLFEYFSETQRNKGNFPGRFSGRQFSNSRSEMNVSTLELGDSALYLCASSLDWTTYNEQFFGPGTRLTVL.

The chain couples TRBV18 to TRBJ1-4, with 9 bases matching TRBD1. Germline V gene lookup returns CDR1 KGHSH and CDR2 LQKENI. V gave up 0 bases and J gave up 8 bases; unmatched junction bases: 7. This CDR3 contains 16 residues. The CDR3, as DNA: TGTGCCAGCTCACCACCGTGGGGACAGGGAAAGGAAAAACTGTTTTTT. Amino acid sequence: CASSPPWGQGKEKLFF.

The chain employs TRBV6-1 and TRBJ2-2; weak D call: TRBD2 (5 bases). Trimming stripped 6 bases from V and 5 bases from J, with 13 bases between. CDR1 is MNHNS, CDR2 SASEGT, per germline. This CDR3 has 14 residues. CDR3 nucleotides: TGTGCCAGCAGGGACCCGGGGAGAACCGGGGAGCTGTTTTTT. Amino acids: CASRDPGRTGELFF.

The rearrangement uses TRBV7-3 and TRBJ1-1; 9 nucleotides agree with TRBD1. Germline V gene data show CDR1 as SGHTA and CDR2 as FQGTGA. With V trimmed by 4 bases and J by 7 bases, 4 bases remained unmatched. The CDR3 runs 13 residues. The DNA of the CDR3 is TGTGCCAGCAGCTCGAGACAGGGGGGTGAAGCTTTCTTT. It is translated as CASSSRQGGEAFF.

This sequence joins TRBV9 and TRBJ2-3, with 9 bases identical to TRBD2. Germline-derived CDR1 and CDR2 are SGDLS and YYNGEE. V was pared by 4 bases and J by 4 bases, with 13 bases of the junction left unmatched. The CDR3 length is 17 residues. The CDR3 nucleotides are TGTGCCAGCAGCCTCCCTGTGGCGGGAGGGGGGGCAGATACGCAGTATTTT. It yields the protein CASSLPVAGGGADTQYF.

In this sample, this clone turned up a few times. The rearrangement links TRBV12-5 to TRBJ1-1; TRBD1 is a possible D gene (6 bases). The V and J ends lost 2 bases and 4 bases respectively, with 14 bases between them. The CDR3 loop spans 15 amino acids. Looked up from germline, CDR1 is LGHNT and CDR2 is FRNRAP. CDR3 sequence: CASGLWGLGSTEAFF. Here the CDR3 DNA reads TGTGCTAGTGGTTTGTGGGGGCTCGGGAGCACTGAAGCTTTCTTT.

This clone was seen a few times. The CDR3 here is CASSKRQDGTDTQYF. DNA for the CDR3: TGTGCCAGCTCAAAACGACAGGACGGCACAGATACGCAGTATTTT. The chain recombines TRBV18 with TRBJ2-3; TRBD1 might be the D (6 bases). V was clipped by 5 bases and J by 1 base, with 13 bases between them. The CDR3 totals 15 residues. Germline V gene lookup returns CDR1 KGHSH and CDR2 LQKENI.

The rearrangement uses TRBV18 and TRBJ2-3; D call uncertain. Germline values: CDR1 KGHSH, CDR2 LQKENI. V was trimmed by 4 bases and J by 0 bases, leaving 5 bases between them. The CDR3 contains 13 residues. CDR3 loop: CASSQASTDTQYF. The CDR3 region has the DNA TGTGCCAGCTCACAGGCTAGCACAGATACGCAGTATTTT.

CDR3: CASEGRGDEQFF. DNA of the CDR3: TGTGCCAGCGAGGGCAGGGGGGATGAGCAGTTCTTC. This chain joins TRBV2 and TRBJ2-1, with D tentatively TRBD1 (7 bases). This CDR3 comprises 12 residues. The V gene's germline CDR1 is SNHLY and CDR2 FYNNEI. V was cut by 8 bases and J by 8 bases, with 13 bases left in between. The full variable domain, completed using reference TRBV2 and TRBJ2-1, is EPEVTQTPSHQVTQMGQEVILRCVPISNHLYFYWYRQILGQKVEFLVSFYNNEISEKSEIFDDQFSVERPDGSNFTLKIRSTKLEDSAMYFCASEGRGDEQFFGPGTRLTVL.

For the CDR3, the DNA is TGTGCCAGCAGCTCTGGGTCGTCCGGGAAACTGTTTTTT. The encoded protein is CASSSGSSGKLFF. The chain carries TRBV5-6 and TRBJ1-4; D call uncertain. Trimming removed 3 bases from V and 11 bases from J, with 14 bases in between. CDR1 is SGHDT, CDR2 YYEEEE, per germline. The CDR3 spans 13 residues. The variable domain in full, completed from reference TRBV5-6 and TRBJ1-4, reads DAGVTQSPTHLIKTRGQQVTLRCSPKSGHDTVSWYQQALGQGPQFIFQYYEEEERQRGNFPDRFSGHQFPNYSSELNVNALLLGDSALYLCASSSGSSGKLFFGSGTQLSVL.

This chain connects TRBV19 to TRBJ1-2, with TRBD1 matching 7 bases. Per germline, CDR1 LNHDA and CDR2 SQIVND (reference sequence). J was trimmed by 4 bases and V by 3 bases; bases with no gene match: 8. The length of the CDR3 is 15 residues. CDR3 sequence (DNA): TGTGCCAGTAGTATTTTGACAGGGACTGGCTATGGCTACACCTTC. This translates into CASSILTGTGYGYTF. Complete variable domain (other parts from reference TRBV19 and TRBJ1-2): DGGITQSPKYLFRKEGQNVTLSCEQNLNHDAMYWYRQDPGQGLRLIYYSQIVNDFQKGDIAEGYSVSREKKESFPLTVTSAQKNPTAFYLCASSILTGTGYGYTFGSGTRLTVV.

As DNA, the CDR3 is TGCGCCAGCAGCTCGTCATCTAGCGCTTCCTACAATGAGCAGTTCTTC. It translates to CASSSSSSASYNEQFF. The chain recombines TRBV5-1 with TRBJ2-1, with D perhaps matching TRBD2 (6 bases). This CDR3 has 16 residues. V was cut by 3 bases and J by 1 base, with 14 bases left in between. Looked up from germline, CDR1 is SGHRS and CDR2 is YFSETQ.

This chain links TRBV28 with TRBJ1-3, with D possibly being TRBD1 (5 bases). Per germline, CDR1 MDHEN and CDR2 SYDVKM. This CDR3 comprises 14 residues. V was trimmed by 7 bases and J by 4 bases, leaving 14 bases between them. The CDR3 coding sequence is TGTGCCAGCATCGGGCAGGGAAGAGGAAACACCATATATTTT. Translated: CASIGQGRGNTIYF.

There are a few counts of this clone. The chain uses TRBV28 and TRBJ2-7, with 8 bases lining up with TRBD2. V shed 1 base and J 4 bases; nucleotides not matched to a gene: 6. This CDR3 has 15 amino acids. Per germline, CDR1 MDHEN and CDR2 SYDVKM. The CDR3 coding sequence is TGTGCCAGCAGTTTATTAACTAGCGGCAGATACGAGCAGTACTTC. Amino acids: CASSLLTSGRYEQYF.

This sequence joins TRBV11-2 and TRBJ2-3; 7 bases are a match to TRBD1. Trimming at V came to 4 bases and at J to 7 bases, leaving 2 bases not matched to a gene. The CDR3 has 12 amino acids. CDR1 and CDR2 (germline): SGHAT, FQNNGV. Here the CDR3 reads CASSSQGNTQYF. CDR3 bases: TGTGCCAGCAGCTCACAGGGGAATACGCAGTATTTT.

V gene TRBV19 combines with J gene TRBJ2-7; D could derive from TRBD1 or TRBD2 (6 bases each). The ends were cut back, 7 bases at V and 3 bases at J, with 19 bases in the middle. Germline loops: CDR1 LNHDA, CDR2 SQIVND (reference sequence). The CDR3 is 15 residues long. The CDR3 nucleotides are TGTGCCAGTAAGATAGGAGACGGGGGCTACTACGAGCAGTACTTC. Translating it yields CASKIGDGGYYEQYF.